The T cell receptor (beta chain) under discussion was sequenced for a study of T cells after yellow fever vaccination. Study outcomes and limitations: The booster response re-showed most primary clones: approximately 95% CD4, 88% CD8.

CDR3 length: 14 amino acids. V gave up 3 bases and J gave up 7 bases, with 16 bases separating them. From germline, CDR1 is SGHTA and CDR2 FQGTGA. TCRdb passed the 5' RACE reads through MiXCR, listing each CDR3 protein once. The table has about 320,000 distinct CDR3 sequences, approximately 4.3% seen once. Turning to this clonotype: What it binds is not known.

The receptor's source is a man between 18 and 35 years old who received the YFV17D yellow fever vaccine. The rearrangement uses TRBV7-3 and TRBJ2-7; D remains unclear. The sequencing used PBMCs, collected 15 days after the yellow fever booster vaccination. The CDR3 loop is CASSFRAAKREQYV. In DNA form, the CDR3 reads TGTGCCAGCAGCTTTAGGGCAGCTAAGAGGGAGCAGTACGTC.